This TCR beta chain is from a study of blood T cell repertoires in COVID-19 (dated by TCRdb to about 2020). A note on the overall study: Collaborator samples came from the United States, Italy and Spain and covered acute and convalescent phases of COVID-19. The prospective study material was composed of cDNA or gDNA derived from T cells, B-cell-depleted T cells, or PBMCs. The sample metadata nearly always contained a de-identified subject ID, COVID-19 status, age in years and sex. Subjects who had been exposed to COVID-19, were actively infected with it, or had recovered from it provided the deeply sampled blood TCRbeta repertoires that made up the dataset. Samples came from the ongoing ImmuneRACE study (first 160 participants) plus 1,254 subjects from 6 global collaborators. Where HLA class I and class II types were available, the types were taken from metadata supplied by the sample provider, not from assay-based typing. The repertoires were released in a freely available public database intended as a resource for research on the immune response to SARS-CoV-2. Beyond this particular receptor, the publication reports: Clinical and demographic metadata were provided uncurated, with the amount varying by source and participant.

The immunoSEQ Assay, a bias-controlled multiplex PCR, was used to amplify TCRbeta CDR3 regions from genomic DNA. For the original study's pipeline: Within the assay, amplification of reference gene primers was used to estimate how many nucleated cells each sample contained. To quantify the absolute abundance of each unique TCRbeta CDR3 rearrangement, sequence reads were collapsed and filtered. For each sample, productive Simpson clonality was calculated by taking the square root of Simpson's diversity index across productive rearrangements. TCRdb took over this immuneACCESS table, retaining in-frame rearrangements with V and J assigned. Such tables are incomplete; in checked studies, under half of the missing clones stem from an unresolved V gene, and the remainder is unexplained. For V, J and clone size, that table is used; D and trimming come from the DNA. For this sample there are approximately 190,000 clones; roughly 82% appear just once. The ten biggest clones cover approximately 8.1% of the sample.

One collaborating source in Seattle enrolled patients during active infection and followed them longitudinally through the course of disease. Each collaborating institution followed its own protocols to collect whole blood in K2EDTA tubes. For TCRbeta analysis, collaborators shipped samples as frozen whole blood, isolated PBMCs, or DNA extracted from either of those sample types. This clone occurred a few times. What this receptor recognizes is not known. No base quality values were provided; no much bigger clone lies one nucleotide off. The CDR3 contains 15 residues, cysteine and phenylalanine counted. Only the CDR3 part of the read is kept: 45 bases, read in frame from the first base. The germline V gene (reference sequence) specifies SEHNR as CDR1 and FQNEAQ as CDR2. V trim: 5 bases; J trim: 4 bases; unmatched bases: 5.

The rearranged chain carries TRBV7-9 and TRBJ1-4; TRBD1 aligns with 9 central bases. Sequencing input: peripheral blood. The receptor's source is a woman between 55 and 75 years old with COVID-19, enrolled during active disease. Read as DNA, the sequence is TGTGCCAGCAGCCCACAGGGACAGGGTAATGAAAAACTGTTTTTT. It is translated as CASSPQGQGNEKLFF.